The 2 T cell receptor beta chains below all came from one sample that was sequenced in a study of blood T cell repertoires in COVID-19. TCRdb keeps only in-frame clones here, not all; method: immunoSEQ multiplex PCR. The repertoire has around 43,000 clones, about 86% of them found once; the top ten carry approximately 19%. Specimen: peripheral blood. These receptors came from a man aged 45-65 years in a cohort sampled during active COVID-19.

The CDR3 region is CASSSRGWNTEAFF. DNA for the CDR3: TGTGCCAGCAGTTCCAGGGGTTGGAACACTGAAGCTTTCTTT. This chain uses TRBV27 with TRBJ1-1, with TRBD1 as a possible D gene (6 bases). V lost 4 bases and J lost 1, with 10 bases in between. CDR3 length equals 14 residues. Looked up from germline, CDR1 is MNHEY and CDR2 is SMNVEV (reference sequence).

This clone showed up just once. The rearrangement uses TRBV7-3 and TRBJ2-1; the D gene is possibly TRBD2 (6 bases). Germline values: CDR1 SGHTA, CDR2 FQGTGA. CDR3 size: 15 residues. Between the trimmed V and J ends, which lost 5 bases and 3 bases, there was a span of 14 bases. The CDR3 sequence: CASSEIAANYNEQFF. The CDR3 DNA is TGTGCCAGCAGCGAGATAGCGGCTAACTACAATGAGCAGTTCTTC.